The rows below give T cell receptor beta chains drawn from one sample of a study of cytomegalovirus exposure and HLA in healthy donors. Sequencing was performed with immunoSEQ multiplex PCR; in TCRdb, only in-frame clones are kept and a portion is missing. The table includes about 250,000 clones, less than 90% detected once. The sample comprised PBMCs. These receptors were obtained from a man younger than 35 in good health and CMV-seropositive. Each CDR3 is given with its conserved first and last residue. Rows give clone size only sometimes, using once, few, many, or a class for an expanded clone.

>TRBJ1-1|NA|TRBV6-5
CASSSPTPGTNTEAFF
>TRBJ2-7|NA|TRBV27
CASSPSGSPKSYEQYF
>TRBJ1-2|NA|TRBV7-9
CASSPRTAASYGYTF
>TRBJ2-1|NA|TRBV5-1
CASSPGLAGAHNEQFF
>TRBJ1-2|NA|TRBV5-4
CASSYDRNYGYTF
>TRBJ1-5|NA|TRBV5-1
CASSQAENQPQHF
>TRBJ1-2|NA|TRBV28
CASSLRQGSNYGYTF
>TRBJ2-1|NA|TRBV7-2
CASSSRGSSGSYNEQFF
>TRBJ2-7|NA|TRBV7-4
CASPVRHHEQYF
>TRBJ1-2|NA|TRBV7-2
CASSLVDGDYGYTF
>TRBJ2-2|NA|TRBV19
CASSPGGRTGELFF
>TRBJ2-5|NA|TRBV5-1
CASSLGGQETQYF
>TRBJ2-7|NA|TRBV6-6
CASSPWTTSPTYEQYF
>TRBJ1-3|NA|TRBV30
CASPRDSDSGNTIYF
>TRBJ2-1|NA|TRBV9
CASSVAGLSYNEQFF
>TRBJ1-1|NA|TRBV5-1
CASSQGQIDTEAFF
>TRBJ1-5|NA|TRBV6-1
CASTDPSQAQSNQPQHF
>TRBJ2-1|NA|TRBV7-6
CASSLTETSGYPIEGNEQFF
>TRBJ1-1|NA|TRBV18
CASSPETLRSEAFF
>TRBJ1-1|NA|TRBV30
CAWSHRRGALSEAFF
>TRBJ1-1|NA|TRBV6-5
CASSYRGTGGRAFF
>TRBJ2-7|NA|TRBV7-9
CASSIFTSGSREEQYF
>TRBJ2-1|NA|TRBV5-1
CASSLDVTEQFF
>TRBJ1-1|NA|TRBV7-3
CASSPTPNTEAFF
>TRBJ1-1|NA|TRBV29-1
CSVVGNTEAFF
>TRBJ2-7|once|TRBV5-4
CASSLDLAGVREQYF